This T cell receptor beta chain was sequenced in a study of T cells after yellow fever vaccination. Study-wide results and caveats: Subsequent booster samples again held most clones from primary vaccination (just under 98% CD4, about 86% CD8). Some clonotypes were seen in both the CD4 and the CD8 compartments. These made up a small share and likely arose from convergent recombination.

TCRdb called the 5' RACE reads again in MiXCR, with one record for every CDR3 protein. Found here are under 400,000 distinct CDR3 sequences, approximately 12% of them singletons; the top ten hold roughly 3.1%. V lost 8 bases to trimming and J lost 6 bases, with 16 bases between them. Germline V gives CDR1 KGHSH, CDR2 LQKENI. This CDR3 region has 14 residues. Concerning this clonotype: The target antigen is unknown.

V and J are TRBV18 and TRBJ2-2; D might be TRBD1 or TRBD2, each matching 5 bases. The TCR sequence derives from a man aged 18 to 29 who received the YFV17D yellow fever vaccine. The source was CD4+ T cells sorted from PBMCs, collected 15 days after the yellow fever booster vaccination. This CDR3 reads CASHTGTSPGELFF. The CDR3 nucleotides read TGTGCCAGCCACACCGGGACCTCGCCCGGGGAGCTGTTTTTT.